This section outlines one T cell receptor (beta chain) sequence together with its context. The method was immunoSEQ multiplex PCR; TCRdb's version includes in-frame clones alone and lacks a portion of them. The sample records a few hundred thousand clones, 89% being singletons. This specimen belongs to a study of blood T cell repertoires in COVID-19. The receptor comes from a woman aged 60-70 years with acute or convalescent COVID-19. The sample comprised peripheral blood.

The CDR3 here is CASSRLETQYF. As DNA, the CDR3 is TGTGCCAGCAGCCGACTAGAGACCCAGTACTTC. V usage is TRBV12-3 or TRBV12-4 and J usage is TRBJ2-5; no reliable D call. The length of the CDR3 is 11 residues. Trimming pared 6 bases from V and 4 bases from J, leaving 6 bases between.